The 20 T cell receptor beta chains presented below share a single source sample, sequenced in a study of CD8 T cells in ankylosing spondylitis. Study-wide results and caveats: Blood from ankylosing spondylitis patients appeared to carry a characteristic roughly eight-variant TCR beta motif.

TCRdb called the 5' RACE reads again in MiXCR, with one record for every CDR3 protein. The table has 750,000 to 850,000 distinct CDR3 sequences, 12% seen once. Antigen specificity for these receptors is unknown. Source material: blood, either unsorted or a sorted T cell fraction (not recorded which). The receptors here all came from a male donor with ankylosing spondylitis.

This clonotype was observed a handful of times. The genes are TRBV7-2 and TRBJ2-5; TRBD2 aligns across 9 bases. CDR1 and CDR2 from the germline V gene are SGHTA and FQGNSA. The ends lost 4 bases at V and 5 bases at J; junction bases unmatched: 11. The CDR3 loop spans 16 amino acids. CDR3 in DNA: TGTGCCAGCAGCTCTGGGAGTAGCGGGAGTTATGAGACCCAGTACTTC. It is translated as CASSSGSSGSYETQYF.

This sequence joins TRBV12-3 or TRBV12-4 and TRBJ1-2, with D uncertain. CDR3 length: 14 amino acids. V lost 3 bases, J lost 14 bases, and 22 bases lay in between. CDR3 residues: CASSFTRQSTHRTF. DNA of the CDR3: TGTGCCAGCAGTTTTACTCGGCAGAGCACCCACCGGACCTTC.

This clonotype has ten or more counts. The chain combines TRBV12-3 or TRBV12-4 with TRBJ1-2, with TRBD1 identical over 7 bases. J was trimmed by 5 bases and V by 7 bases; bases with no gene match: 10. The CDR3 loop spans 14 amino acids. The CDR3 DNA reads as TGTGCCAGCATAAGGGCAGGGGGAGAGTATGGCTACACCTTC. The encoded protein is CASIRAGGEYGYTF.

The sample holds a few counts of this clonotype. V gene TRBV27 combines with J gene TRBJ1-2; the D gene is possibly TRBD1 (5 bases). The CDR3 contains 15 residues. The germline V gene encodes CDR1 MNHEY and CDR2 SMNVEV (reference sequence). Trimming shortened V by 2 bases and J by 3 bases, and 13 bases separated the two germline ends. CDR3 sequence reads: CASSLQGGEDYGYTF. DNA for the CDR3: TGTGCCAGCAGTTTACAGGGTGGTGAAGACTATGGCTACACCTTC.

The sample holds a few counts of this clonotype. V is TRBV4-3 and J is TRBJ2-5, with 9 bases fitting TRBD1. The length of the CDR3 is 19 residues. Germline V lookup: CDR1 LGHNA, CDR2 YSLEER. The V segment lost 1 base and the J segment 1 base; nucleotides outside the gene matches: 13. CDR3 nucleotide sequence: TGCGCCAGCAGCCAAGGGGCTCCCGGGACAGGGTTTGTCCAAGAGACCCAGTACTTC. Protein sequence: CASSQGAPGTGFVQETQYF.

The chain employs TRBV7-3 and TRBJ2-1; D is possibly TRBD1 or TRBD2 (5 bases each). Germline lookup yields CDR1 SGHTA and CDR2 FQGTGA. Trimming removed 5 bases at V and 3 bases at J, with 14 bases between. This CDR3 region has 15 residues. The CDR3 bases are TGTGCCAGCAGCCCTAGGGGAGCGTTCTACAATGAGCAGTTCTTC. Translated, it gives CASSPRGAFYNEQFF. The complete variable domain, with remaining parts taken from reference TRBV7-3 and TRBJ2-1, reads GAGVSQTPSNKVTEKGKYVELRCDPISGHTALYWYRQSLGQGPEFLIYFQGTGAADDSGLPNDRFFAVRPEGSVSTLKIQRTERGDSAVYLCASSPRGAFYNEQFFGPGTRLTVL.

A remark on this clonotype: A much larger clone is a single base away; this may be a read error. The chain carries TRBV29-1 and TRBJ2-1; D remains ambiguous. The CDR3 sequence is 15 residues long. Germline lookup yields CDR1 SQVTM and CDR2 ANQGSEA. As DNA, the CDR3 is TGCAGCGTTGTCGGCGGCCTCAGCTCCTACACTGAGCAGTTCTTC. Encoded protein: CSVVGGLSSYTEQFF.

This clonotype has only a few counts. This sequence joins TRBV4-2 and TRBJ2-7; D possibly uses TRBD1 or TRBD2 (5 bases each). Trimming shortened V by 0 bases and J by 1 base, and 13 bases separated the two germline ends. CDR1 LGHNA and CDR2 YNFKEQ come from the germline V gene. CDR3 length: 16 residues. CDR3 residues: CASSQDPRDGSYEQYF. Written as DNA, the CDR3 is TGTGCCAGCAGCCAAGACCCCCGGGACGGTTCCTACGAGCAGTACTTC.

This clonotype showed up just a few times. This chain links TRBV4-3 with TRBJ2-1; no definite D call. Trimming pared 1 base from V and 4 bases from J, leaving 11 bases between. This CDR3 contains 15 residues. Germline V CDR1 and CDR2: LGHNA, YSLEER. CDR3 sequence (DNA): TGCGCCAGCAGCCAAGTTCAGGCGCCGTACAATGAGCAGTTCTTC. Translation gives CASSQVQAPYNEQFF.

This clonotype was observed a few times. The chain has TRBV4-3 and TRBJ2-1, with D possibly being TRBD2 (5 bases). CDR3 length: 16 amino acids. Per the germline V gene, CDR1 is LGHNA and CDR2 is YSLEER. Trimming pared 0 bases from V and 8 bases from J, leaving 17 bases between. For the CDR3, the DNA is TGCGCCAGCAGCCAAGATCGGATTGCGGGTTTGGATGAGCAGTTCTTC. The encoded protein is CASSQDRIAGLDEQFF.

The chain couples TRBV7-8 to TRBJ2-4, with TRBD2 matching over 7 bases. V shed 2 bases, J shed 0 bases, and the junction held 7 bases outside the gene matches. CDR1 and CDR2 (germline): SGHVS, FQNEAQ. The CDR3 consists of 17 residues. CDR3 bases: TGTGCCAGCAGCTTACGACCAAGCGGGGAAGCCAAAAACATTCAGTACTTC. Its translation is CASSLRPSGEAKNIQYF.

This clonotype was seen a handful of times. The gene calls are TRBV7-8 and TRBJ1-4; 9 nucleotides match TRBD1. J was trimmed by 3 bases and V by 5 bases; bases with no gene match: 7. Germline assignment: CDR1 SGHVS and CDR2 FQNEAQ. This CDR3 comprises 16 residues. DNA for the CDR3: TGTGCCAGCAGCAACGACAGGGGGGCGTCTAATGAAAAACTGTTTTTT. Translating gives CASSNDRGASNEKLFF.

This clonotype was counted a few times. The chain joins TRBV27 to TRBJ1-5; the match to TRBD1 covers 9 bases. CDR3 length: 15 amino acids. V gave up 4 bases and J gave up 5 bases; unmatched junction bases: 6. Germline V lookup: CDR1 MNHEY, CDR2 SMNVEV (reference sequence). The CDR3 DNA follows: TGTGCCAGCAGTTCGGACAGGGGTGGGTATCAGCCCCAGCATTTT. This sequence encodes CASSSDRGGYQPQHF.

This clonotype has just a few counts. The genes are TRBV20-1 and TRBJ2-3, with TRBD2 matching over 7 bases. With V trimmed by 5 bases and J by 2 bases, 7 bases remained unmatched. The CDR3 length is 14 residues. Germline loops: CDR1 DFQATT, CDR2 SNEGSKA (reference sequence). Written as DNA, the CDR3 is TGCAGTGCTCGTCTAGCGGTGTTCACAGATACGCAGTATTTT. Its translation is CSARLAVFTDTQYF.

This clonotype was detected ten times or more. The J gene is TRBJ1-2, the V gene TRBV5-6; D is unresolved. Germline values: CDR1 SGHDT, CDR2 YYEEEE. The CDR3 consists of 13 residues. The V end was cut by 5 bases, the J end by 4 bases, with 12 bases between. The CDR3 region is CASSPAGSYGYTF. The CDR3 nucleotides are TGTGCCAGCAGTCCGGCGGGATCCTATGGCTACACCTTC.

This clonotype was seen more than once but under ten times. V gene TRBV6-1 combines with J gene TRBJ1-6, with a weak D call TRBD1 (5 bases). V gave up 5 bases and J gave up 13 bases, with 27 bases separating them. The germline gives CDR1 MNHNS, CDR2 SASEGT. The CDR3 extends over 17 amino acids. The CDR3 spells CASSQSATWDGDSPLHF. Written as DNA, the CDR3 is TGTGCCAGCAGTCAATCAGCTACTTGGGACGGGGACTCTCCCCTCCACTTT.

This clonotype was observed a few times. The chain is built from TRBV12-3 or TRBV12-4 and TRBJ1-1; D gene uncertain. V lost 8 bases to trimming and J lost 3 bases, with 16 bases between them. The CDR3 is made up of 14 amino acids. The CDR3 loop reads CASRREPLDTEAFF. The CDR3 region has the DNA TGTGCCAGCCGGAGGGAGCCTCTGGACACTGAAGCTTTCTTT.

The chain's CDR3 is CASSLGGGGYQETQYF. In DNA form, the CDR3 reads TGTGCCAGCAGCTTAGGTGGCGGGGGATACCAAGAGACCCAGTACTTC. This chain joins TRBV7-2 and TRBJ2-5; 7 nucleotides align to TRBD2. Looked up from germline, CDR1 is SGHTA and CDR2 is FQGNSA. Trimming removed 1 base from V and 0 bases from J; junction bases left unmatched: 5. This CDR3 contains 16 residues.

The rearrangement links TRBV6-1 to TRBJ2-7, with 10 nucleotides matching TRBD1. Germline V gene sequence: CDR1 MNHNS, CDR2 SASEGT. The CDR3 runs to 16 residues. V was pared by 6 bases and J by 5 bases, with 13 bases of the junction left unmatched. The chain's CDR3 is CASSDGGQGIGNEQYF. As DNA, the CDR3 is TGTGCCAGCAGCGACGGGGGACAGGGGATTGGAAACGAGCAGTACTTC.

The chain carries TRBV20-1 and TRBJ1-4, with TRBD1 matching 7 bases. From germline, CDR1 is DFQATT and CDR2 SNEGSKA (reference sequence). V trimming: 5 bases; J trimming: 8 bases; junction bases outside the gene matches: 11. This CDR3 contains 14 residues. In DNA, the CDR3 is TGCAGTGCTCAATATGACAGGGCTACAGAAAAACTGTTTTTT. Amino acid sequence: CSAQYDRATEKLFF.